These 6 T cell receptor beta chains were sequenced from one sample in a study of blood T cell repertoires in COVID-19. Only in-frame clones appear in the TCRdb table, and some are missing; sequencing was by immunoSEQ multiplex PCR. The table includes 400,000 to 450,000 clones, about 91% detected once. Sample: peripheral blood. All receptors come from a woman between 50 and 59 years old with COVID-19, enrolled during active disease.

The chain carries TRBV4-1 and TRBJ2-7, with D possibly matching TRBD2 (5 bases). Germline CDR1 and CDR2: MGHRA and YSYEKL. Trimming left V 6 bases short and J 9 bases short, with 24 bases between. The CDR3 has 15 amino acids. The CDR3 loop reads CASSEELDAQFGQYF. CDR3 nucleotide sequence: TGCGCCAGCAGTGAAGAACTAGACGCCCAATTCGGGCAGTACTTC.

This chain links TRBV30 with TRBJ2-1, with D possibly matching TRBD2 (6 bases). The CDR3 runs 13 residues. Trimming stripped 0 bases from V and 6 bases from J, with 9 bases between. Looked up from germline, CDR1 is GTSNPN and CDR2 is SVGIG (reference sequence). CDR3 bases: TGTGCCTGGAGTGTAAGGAGGGGCAATGAGCAGTTCTTC. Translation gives CAWSVRRGNEQFF. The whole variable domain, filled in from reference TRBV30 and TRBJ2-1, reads SQTIHQWPATLVQPVGSPLSLECTVEGTSNPNLYWYRQAAGRGLQLLFYSVGIGQISSEVPQNLSASRPQDRQFILSSKKLLLSDSGFYLCAWSVRRGNEQFFGPGTRLTVL.

This CDR3 reads CASSPPLGGGPYNEQFF. The CDR3 DNA reads TGTGCCAGCAGCCCTCCCTTGGGGGGGGGACCCTACAATGAGCAGTTCTTC. The chain carries TRBV3-1 (or the pseudogene TRBV3-2) and TRBJ2-1; 7 bases are a match to TRBD2. The CDR3 has 17 residues. With 4 bases clipped from V and 2 bases from J, the junction kept 11 bases outside the gene matches. CDR1 LGHDT and CDR2 YNNKEL come from the germline V gene (reference sequence).

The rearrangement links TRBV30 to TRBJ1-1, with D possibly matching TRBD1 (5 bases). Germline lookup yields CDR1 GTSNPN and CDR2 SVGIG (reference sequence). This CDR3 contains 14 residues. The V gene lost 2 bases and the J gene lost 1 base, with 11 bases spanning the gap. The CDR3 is CAWSPGSWNTEAFF. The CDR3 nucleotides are TGTGCCTGGAGTCCAGGGTCCTGGAACACTGAAGCTTTCTTT.

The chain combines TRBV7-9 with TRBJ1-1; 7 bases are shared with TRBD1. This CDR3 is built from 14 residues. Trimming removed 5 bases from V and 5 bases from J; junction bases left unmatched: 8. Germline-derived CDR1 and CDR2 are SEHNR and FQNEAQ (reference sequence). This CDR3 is CASSHRQGETEAFF. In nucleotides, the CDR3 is TGTGCCAGCAGCCACCGACAGGGTGAGACTGAAGCTTTCTTT.

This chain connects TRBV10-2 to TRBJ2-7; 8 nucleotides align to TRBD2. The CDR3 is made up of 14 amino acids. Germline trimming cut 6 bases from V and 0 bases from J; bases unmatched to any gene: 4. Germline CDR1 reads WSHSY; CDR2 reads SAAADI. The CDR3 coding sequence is TGCGCCAGCAGGGCCCGGGAGGGCTCCTACGAGCAGTACTTC. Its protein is CASRAREGSYEQYF.